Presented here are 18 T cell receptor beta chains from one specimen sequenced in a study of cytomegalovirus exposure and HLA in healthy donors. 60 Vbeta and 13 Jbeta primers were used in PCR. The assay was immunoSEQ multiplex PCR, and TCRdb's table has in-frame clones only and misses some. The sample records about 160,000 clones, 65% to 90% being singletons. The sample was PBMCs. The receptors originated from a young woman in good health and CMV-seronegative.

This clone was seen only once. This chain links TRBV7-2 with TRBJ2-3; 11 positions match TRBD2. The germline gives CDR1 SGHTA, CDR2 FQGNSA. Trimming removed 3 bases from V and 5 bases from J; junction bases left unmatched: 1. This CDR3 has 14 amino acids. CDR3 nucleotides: TGTGCCAGCAGCTTCCTAGCGGGAGGAGATACGCAGTATTTT. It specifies CASSFLAGGDTQYF.

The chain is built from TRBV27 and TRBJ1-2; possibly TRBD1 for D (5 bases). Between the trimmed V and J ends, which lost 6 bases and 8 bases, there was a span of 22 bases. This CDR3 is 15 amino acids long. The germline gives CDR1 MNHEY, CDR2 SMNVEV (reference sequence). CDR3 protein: CASRLTGRGAMGYTF. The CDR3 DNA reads TGTGCCAGCAGGCTAACCGGGAGGGGCGCGATGGGCTACACCTTC.

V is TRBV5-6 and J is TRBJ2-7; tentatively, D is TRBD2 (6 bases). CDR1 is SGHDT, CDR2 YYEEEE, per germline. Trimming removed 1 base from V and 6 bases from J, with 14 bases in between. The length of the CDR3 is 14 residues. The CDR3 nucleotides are TGTGCCAGCAGCTTGATTGGAGGGGTGGGCGAGCAGTACTTC. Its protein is CASSLIGGVGEQYF.

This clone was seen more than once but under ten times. As DNA, the CDR3 is TGTGCCAGTACTCAACCGAGGGGGATTAACTATGGCTACACCTTC. It is translated as CASTQPRGINYGYTF. The V and J genes are TRBV19 and TRBJ1-2, with D tentatively TRBD1 (6 bases). Germline V lookup: CDR1 LNHDA, CDR2 SQIVND (reference sequence). Trimming removed 7 bases at V and 1 base at J, with 16 bases between. CDR3 length: 15 residues.

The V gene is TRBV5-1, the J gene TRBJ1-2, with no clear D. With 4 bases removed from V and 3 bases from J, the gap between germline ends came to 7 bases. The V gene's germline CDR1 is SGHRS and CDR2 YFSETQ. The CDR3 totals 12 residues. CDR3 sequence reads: CASSDSYYGYTF. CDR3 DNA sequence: TGCGCCAGCAGCGACTCATACTATGGCTACACCTTC.

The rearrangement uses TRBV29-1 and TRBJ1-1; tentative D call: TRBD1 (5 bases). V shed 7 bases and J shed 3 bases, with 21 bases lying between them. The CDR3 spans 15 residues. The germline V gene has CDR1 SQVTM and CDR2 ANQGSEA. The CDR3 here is CSAELWGDEDTEAFF. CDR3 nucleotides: TGCAGCGCCGAGCTATGGGGGGATGAAGACACTGAAGCTTTCTTT.

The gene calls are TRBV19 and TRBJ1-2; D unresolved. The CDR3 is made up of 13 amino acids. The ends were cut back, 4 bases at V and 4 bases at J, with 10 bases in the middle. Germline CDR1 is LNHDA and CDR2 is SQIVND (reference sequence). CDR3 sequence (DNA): TGTGCCAGTAGTAGCGGGGTGCCCTATGGCTACACCTTC. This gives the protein CASSSGVPYGYTF.

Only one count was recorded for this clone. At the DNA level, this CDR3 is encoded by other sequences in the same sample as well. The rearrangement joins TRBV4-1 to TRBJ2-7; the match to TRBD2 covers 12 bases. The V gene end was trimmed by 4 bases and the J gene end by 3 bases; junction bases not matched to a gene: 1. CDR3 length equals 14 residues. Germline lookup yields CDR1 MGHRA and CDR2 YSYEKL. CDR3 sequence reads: CASSLTSGSYEQYF. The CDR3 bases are TGCGCCAGCAGCCTGACTAGCGGGAGCTACGAGCAGTACTTC.

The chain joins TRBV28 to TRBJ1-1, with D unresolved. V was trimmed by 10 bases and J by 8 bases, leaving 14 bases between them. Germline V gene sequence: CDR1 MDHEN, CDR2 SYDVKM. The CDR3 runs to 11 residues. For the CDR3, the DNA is TGTGCCACCCTCCAGAGGGAAGAAGCTTTCTTT. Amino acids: CATLQREEAFF.

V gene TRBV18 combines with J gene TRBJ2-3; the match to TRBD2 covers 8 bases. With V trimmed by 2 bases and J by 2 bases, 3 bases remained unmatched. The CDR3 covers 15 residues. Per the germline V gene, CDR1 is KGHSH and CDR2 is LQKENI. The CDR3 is CASSPKRETTDTQYF. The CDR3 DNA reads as TGTGCCAGCTCACCAAAGCGGGAGACCACAGATACGCAGTATTTT.

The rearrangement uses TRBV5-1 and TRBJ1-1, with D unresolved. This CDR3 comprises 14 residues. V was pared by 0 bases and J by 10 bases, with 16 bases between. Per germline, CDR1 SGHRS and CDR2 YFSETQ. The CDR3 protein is CASSLVWPASGAFF. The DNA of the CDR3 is TGCGCCAGCAGCTTGGTTTGGCCAGCTTCAGGAGCTTTCTTT.

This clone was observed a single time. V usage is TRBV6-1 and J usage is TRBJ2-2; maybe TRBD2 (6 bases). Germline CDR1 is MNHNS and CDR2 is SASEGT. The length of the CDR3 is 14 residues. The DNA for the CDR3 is TGTGCGACAGCTTACCCGGGGGACACCGGGGAGCTGTTTTTT. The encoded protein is CATAYPGDTGELFF.

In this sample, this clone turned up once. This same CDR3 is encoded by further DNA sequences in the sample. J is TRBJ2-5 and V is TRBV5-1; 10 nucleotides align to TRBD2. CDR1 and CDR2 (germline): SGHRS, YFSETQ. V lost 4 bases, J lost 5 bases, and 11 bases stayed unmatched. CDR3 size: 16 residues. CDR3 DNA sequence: TGCGCCAGCAGCCCGGGGCTAGCGGGGGATTTCGAGACCCAGTACTTC. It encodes CASSPGLAGDFETQYF.

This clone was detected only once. The chain's CDR3 is CASSPSGSEQYF. The CDR3 DNA follows: TGTGCCAGCAGCCCTTCGGGTTCCGAGCAGTACTTC. V is TRBV7-8 and J is TRBJ2-7; D is ambiguous. Germline V gene lookup returns CDR1 SGHVS and CDR2 FQNEAQ. The ends were cut back, 5 bases at V and 6 bases at J, with 11 bases in the middle. CDR3 length equals 12 residues. Combining the CDR3 with reference TRBV7-8 and TRBJ2-7 gives the whole variable domain GAGVSQSPRYKVAKRGQDVALRCDPISGHVSLFWYQQALGQGPEFLTYFQNEAQLDKSGLPSDRFFAERPEGSVSTLKIQRTQQEDSAVYLCASSPSGSEQYFGPGTRLTVT.

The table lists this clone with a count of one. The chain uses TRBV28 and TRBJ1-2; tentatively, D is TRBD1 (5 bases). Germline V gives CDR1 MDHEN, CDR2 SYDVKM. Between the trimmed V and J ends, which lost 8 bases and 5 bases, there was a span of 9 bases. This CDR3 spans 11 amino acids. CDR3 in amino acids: CASAGPYGYTF. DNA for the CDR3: TGTGCCAGCGCGGGGCCTTATGGCTACACCTTC.

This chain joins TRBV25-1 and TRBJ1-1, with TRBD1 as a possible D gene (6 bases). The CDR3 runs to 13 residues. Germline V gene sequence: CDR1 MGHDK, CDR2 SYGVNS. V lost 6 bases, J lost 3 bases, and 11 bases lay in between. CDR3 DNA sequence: TGTGCCAGCAGCCTACAGGGATACACTGAAGCTTTCTTT. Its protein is CASSLQGYTEAFF.

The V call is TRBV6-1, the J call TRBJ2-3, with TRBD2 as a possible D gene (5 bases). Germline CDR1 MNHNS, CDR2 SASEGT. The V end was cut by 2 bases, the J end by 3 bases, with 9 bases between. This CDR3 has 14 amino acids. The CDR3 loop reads CASSESSVTDTQYF. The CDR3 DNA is TGTGCCAGCAGTGAAAGTAGCGTTACAGATACGCAGTATTTT.

The CDR3 DNA is TGTGCCAGCTCACCATCCTCGGGGGGGCTTGTCACAGATACGCAGTATTTT. Translating gives CASSPSSGGLVTDTQYF. The chain joins TRBV18 to TRBJ2-3, with 8 nucleotides matching TRBD2. The V gene's germline CDR1 is KGHSH and CDR2 LQKENI. The J segment lost 2 bases and the V segment lost 2 bases, leaving 9 bases of the junction unmatched. The CDR3 totals 17 residues. The full variable domain, in which reference TRBV18 and TRBJ2-3 provide the parts outside the CDR3, is NAGVMQNPRHLVRRRGQEARLRCSPMKGHSHVYWYRQLPEEGLKFMVYLQKENIIDESGMPKERFSAEFPKEGPSILRIQQVVRGDSAAYFCASSPSSGGLVTDTQYFGPGTRLTVL.